There are a few counts of the clone carrying this T cell receptor (beta chain). Its antigen is currently unknown. These data come from a study of T cells after yellow fever vaccination. Findings and caveats of the study: Just a small share of clonotypes turned up in the CD4 compartment as well as the CD8 compartment. Post-booster repertoires again held most primary-vaccination clones (approximately 96% CD4, about 90% CD8).

Each CDR3 protein gets one entry after TCRdb re-called the 5' RACE reads with MiXCR. The repertoire consists of about 500,000 distinct CDR3 sequences, with roughly a sixth occurring once and the leading ten covering 17%. Trimming left V 3 bases short and J 6 bases short, with 9 bases between. CDR1 is SNHLY, CDR2 FYNNEI, per germline. The CDR3 runs 12 residues. The gene calls are TRBV2 and TRBJ2-7, with D uncertain. This TCR was recovered from a man aged 18 to 30 who received the YFV17D yellow fever vaccine. The input for sequencing was PBMCs, taken more than 4 days after the first yellow fever vaccination. This CDR3 is CASSESVAEQYF. As DNA, the CDR3 is TGTGCCAGCAGTGAGTCCGTTGCCGAGCAGTACTTC.